This entry lists 15 T cell receptor beta chains sequenced from one sample in a study of monozygotic twins with inflammatory bowel disease. TCRdb re-called the 5' RACE reads and catalogs CDR3 proteins one per entry, DNA excluded. The sample has roughly 300,000 distinct CDR3 sequences, and its top ten clones hold approximately 5.4%. Sequenced: blood. The receptor source for this set is a human donor with ulcerative colitis or Crohn's disease, or a healthy co-twin of an affected twin (not recorded which).

The V gene is TRBV18, the J gene TRBJ2-6; TCRdb indicates TRBD1, and absent DNA this call remains unverified. The CDR3 is 18 residues long. Germline lookup yields CDR1 KGHSH and CDR2 LQKENI. The CDR3 here is CASSRKGTDTPGANVLTF.

The rearrangement links TRBV12-3 or TRBV12-4 to TRBJ1-2; TCRdb calls TRBD1, which cannot be checked without DNA. The CDR3 consists of 18 residues. The CDR3 reads CASSFSVERDRGNYGYTF.

The chain joins TRBV7-2 to TRBJ2-1; TCRdb proposes TRBD1, but this gene call is untestable without DNA. The CDR3 has 13 amino acids. The germline V gene has CDR1 SGHTA and CDR2 FQGNSA. The CDR3 sequence is CASSPDGGNEQFF.

The V gene is TRBV12-3 or TRBV12-4, the J gene TRBJ2-3; TCRdb returns TRBD2, unconfirmable since there is no DNA. The CDR3 is 16 residues long. Here the CDR3 reads CASSFAGTGKFHTQYF.

The chain couples TRBV7-9 to TRBJ1-2; TCRdb picks TRBD1, but there is no DNA to check that call. The germline V gene has CDR1 SEHNR and CDR2 FQNEAQ (reference sequence). The CDR3 totals 14 residues. CDR3 sequence: CASSPKEGDYGYTF.

The chain joins TRBV20-1 to TRBJ1-5. The germline V gene encodes CDR1 DFQATT and CDR2 SNEGSKA (reference sequence). The CDR3 totals 12 residues. This CDR3 is CSADGGGGPQHF.

The chain combines TRBV5-6 with TRBJ2-1; TCRdb returns TRBD1, unconfirmable since there is no DNA. Germline V CDR1 and CDR2: SGHDT, YYEEEE. CDR3 length: 16 residues. CDR3 loop: CASSSHRGSSYNKQFF.

V gene TRBV15 combines with J gene TRBJ1-2; TCRdb calls TRBD1, which cannot be checked without DNA. This CDR3 comprises 13 residues. Looked up from germline, CDR1 is LNHNV and CDR2 is YYDKDF (reference sequence). The CDR3 reads CATSTPGAYGYTF.

The chain links TRBV5-5 to TRBJ2-5; no DNA is available, so the TRBD1 call from TCRdb remains unchecked. The germline CDR1 and CDR2 sequences are SGHKS and YYEKEE (reference sequence). The CDR3 is 13 amino acids. The CDR3 spells CASSRQGPETQYF.

V is TRBV7-9 and J is TRBJ2-7. Per germline, CDR1 SEHNR and CDR2 FQNEAQ (reference sequence). The CDR3 spans 12 residues. This chain's CDR3 is CASARTTYEQYF. Full variable domain (remainder filled in from reference TRBV7-9 and TRBJ2-7): DTGVSQNPRHKITKRGQNVTFRCDPISEHNRLYWYRQTLGQGPEFLTYFQNEAQLEKSRLLSDRFSAERPKGSFSTLEIQRTEQGDSAMYLCASARTTYEQYFGPGTRLTVT.

The CDR3 reads CSGRGVGEQYF. The J gene is TRBJ2-7, the V gene TRBV29-1; TCRdb's D call, TRBD1, is unchecked because there is no DNA. Germline lookup yields CDR1 SQVTM and CDR2 ANQGSEA. This CDR3 is built from 11 residues.

J is TRBJ2-7 and V is TRBV7-8; TCRdb's D gene call, TRBD2, goes unchecked for lack of DNA. Per the germline V gene, CDR1 is SGHVS and CDR2 is FQNEAQ. This CDR3 is 16 amino acids long. The CDR3 protein is CASSLFTSGGANEQYF.

This rearrangement joins TRBV6-1 to TRBJ2-1; TCRdb proposes TRBD1, but this gene call is untestable without DNA. CDR1 and CDR2 from the germline V gene are MNHNS and SASEGT. The CDR3 spans 13 residues. The CDR3 sequence is CASSEDRLHEQFF.

The CDR3 protein is CASSLGTGGSNQPQHF. J is TRBJ1-5 and V is TRBV5-1; as DNA is missing, the TRBD1 call by TCRdb cannot be tested. CDR1 SGHRS and CDR2 YFSETQ come from the germline V gene. The CDR3 is 16 amino acids.

The CDR3 spells CASRFANRGDRTEAFF. This sequence joins TRBV5-1 and TRBJ1-1; TCRdb calls TRBD1, which cannot be checked without DNA. In germline, CDR1 is SGHRS, CDR2 YFSETQ. The CDR3 is made up of 16 amino acids.